This TCR beta chain was documented in a study of T cells in Graves' hyperthyroidism and ophthalmopathy. General observations from the study: Most clonotypes expanded in the thyroid (above 0.001) were also present in blood. Ophthalmopathy got predicted by the model a median roughly 6.4 months before its onset.

TCR beta CDR3 regions were amplified from RNA transcripts. In the first-round RT-PCR of the TCR CDR3, the HTBI primer set was used. From the multiplex PCR reads, TCRdb called clonotypes with MiXCR, one entry per CDR3 protein. The table lists some 600,000 distinct CDR3 sequences, over 11% of them singletons, with roughly 6.2% in the top ten. Details on this clonotype: Its matching antigen is unknown.

V lost 5 bases, J lost 3 bases, and 11 bases lay in between. The CDR3 runs to 14 residues. In germline, CDR1 is MNHEY, CDR2 SMNVEV (reference sequence). The source of this sequence is a woman in her twenties or thirties with Graves' hyperthyroidism that later progressed to Graves' ophthalmopathy. The sequencing sample was made of blood. The chain has TRBV27 and TRBJ1-5, with D hard to call. CDR3 loop: CASSPPGFNQPQHF. CDR3 bases: TGTGCCAGCAGTCCCCCCGGTTTCAATCAGCCCCAGCATTTT.